These T cell receptor beta chains were read from a single sample in a study of neurological immune-mediated disorders. TCRdb re-derived calls from the 5' RACE reads in MiXCR, one entry per CDR3 protein. Found here are tens of thousands of distinct CDR3 sequences, about an eighth of them singletons; the top ten hold 1.3%. The sample comprised PBMCs. These receptors were collected from a female donor in good health. CDR3s include the opening cysteine and the closing phenylalanine or tryptophan. A D gene is named only where the DNA matches it firmly. Only some rows state a clone size, as once, few, many or a class for expanded clones.

TGTGCCAGCAGCGTAGTGGGCTCCTATAATTCACCCCTCCACTTT	CASSVVGSYNSPLHF	TRBJ1-6	15	TRBV9	many	NA
TGTGCCAGCACTCCCGTTGGTGGTGAGCAGTTCTTC	CASTPVGGEQFF	TRBJ2-1	12	TRBV6-6	many	NA
TGTGCCAGCTCCCTAGCGGGACTTAGCTCCTACAATGAGCAGTTCTTC	CASSLAGLSSYNEQFF	TRBJ2-1	16	TRBV3-1	many	TRBD2
TGTGCCAGCAGCTCTCTCGGGCCAGCGGGGGAACGGGAGCAGTTCTTC	CASSSLGPAGEREQFF	TRBJ2-1	16	TRBV7-9	many	TRBD2
TGTGCCAGCAGTACCCGGGACAGGACTACCGAAGCTTTCTTT	CASSTRDRTTEAFF	TRBJ1-1	14	TRBV6-5	many	TRBD1
TGTGCCAGCAGCTTAGGGGACAGGGGGCCGAGGGAGACCCAGTACTTC	CASSLGDRGPRETQYF	TRBJ2-5	16	TRBV7-9	NA	TRBD1
TGCGCCAGCAGCTTTCCGGGACTTGGGAACGAGCAGTACTTC	CASSFPGLGNEQYF	TRBJ2-7	14	TRBV5-1	NA	NA
TGTGCCAGCAGCCCGGGACTAGCGGGGGGAAGCTCCTACGAGCAGTACTTC	CASSPGLAGGSSYEQYF	TRBJ2-7	17	TRBV5-6	many	TRBD2
TGTGCCAGCAGTCCCGGGGGGCGGTACGAGCAGTACTTC	CASSPGGRYEQYF	TRBJ2-7	13	TRBV12-3/TRBV12-4	many	NA
TGCAGCGTTGAACCCCAGGAGGGGACTGAAGCTTTCTTT	CSVEPQEGTEAFF	TRBJ1-1	13	TRBV29-1	many	NA
TGCGCCAGCAGCTTGGTAGCGGTGGGGCCTAGCGAGCAGTTCTTC	CASSLVAVGPSEQFF	TRBJ2-1	15	TRBV5-1	NA	NA
TGTGCCAGCAGCCAAGCTAGCAGCAACACCTACGAGCAGTACTTC	CASSQASSNTYEQYF	TRBJ2-7	15	TRBV4-2	many	NA
TGTGCCAGCAGTTCCGGACAGGGCTGGAATCAGCCCCAGCATTTT	CASSSGQGWNQPQHF	TRBJ1-5	15	TRBV12-3/TRBV12-4	medium-sized	TRBD1
TGTGCCAGCACCGCTAGCGGGAGGAAAAATGAGCAGTTCTTC	CASTASGRKNEQFF	TRBJ2-1	14	TRBV6-5	NA	TRBD2
TGCGCCAGCAGCCCCGGACGGGGATCCCCCCCCTACGAGCAGTACTTC	CASSPGRGSPPYEQYF	TRBJ2-7	16	TRBV5-1	many	NA
TGTGCCAGCAGCCCCTTTTTAGCTAATGAAAAACTGTTTTTT	CASSPFLANEKLFF	TRBJ1-4	14	TRBV2	many	NA
TGTGCCTGGAGAGGATGGGGCGGCAATCAGCCCCAGCATTTT	CAWRGWGGNQPQHF	TRBJ1-5	14	TRBV30	many	NA
TGTGCCAGCACTCCACCGGGACAGAGCCTTCGAGAGCTGTTTTTT	CASTPPGQSLRELFF	TRBJ2-2	15	TRBV14	many	TRBD1
TGCGCCAGCAGCCGGTACTATGAGCCAGATACGCAGTATTTT	CASSRYYEPDTQYF	TRBJ2-3	14	TRBV5-1	NA	NA
TGCGCCAGCAACATAACCACAGATACGCAGTATTTT	CASNITTDTQYF	TRBJ2-3	12	TRBV5-1	NA	NA
TGCGCCAGCAGCCGGCTGCCTGGTCCCTACAATGACCAGTTCTTC	CASSRLPGPYNDQFF	TRBJ2-1	15	TRBV5-1	NA	NA
TGTGCCATCAGCCCCCGTGAAGAACTTCAGCAGTTCTTC	CAISPREELQQFF	TRBJ2-1	13	TRBV10-3	many	NA
TGCAGCGTCAGGGGGAACCGGGGCGGCGAGCAGTACTTC	CSVRGNRGGEQYF	TRBJ2-7	13	TRBV29-1	many	TRBD1
TGTGCCATCGGGACCGGGACAGGGGCCACCGGGGAGCTGTTTTTT	CAIGTGTGATGELFF	TRBJ2-2	15	TRBV10-3	many	TRBD1
NA	CASSFYICSADPGGRGTDTQYF	TRBJ2-3	22	TRBV5-6	NA	NA
TGTGCCAGCAGCCGGGGGGTCGGCGAGACCCAGTACTTC	CASSRGVGETQYF	TRBJ2-5	13	TRBV7-3	medium-sized	TRBD2
TGCAGTGCTAGAGAGCCCTCTAGGAATGAGCAGTTCTTC	CSAREPSRNEQFF	TRBJ2-1	13	TRBV20-1	many	NA
TGTGCCAGCAGCTACGACAGGGCCAATCAGCCCCAGCATTTT	CASSYDRANQPQHF	TRBJ1-5	14	TRBV7-9	NA	TRBD1
TGCGCCAGCAGCTTGGCCGGGGACAGGGAAACTGAAGCTTTCTTT	CASSLAGDRETEAFF	TRBJ1-1	15	TRBV5-1	many	TRBD1
TGTGCCAGCAGTTCACGACTAGCTGATGCGCAGTATTTT	CASSSRLADAQYF	TRBJ2-3	13	TRBV6-5	many	TRBD2
TGTGCCAGCAGCTCCGGGACAGGGGACCGCGAGCAGTACTTC	CASSSGTGDREQYF	TRBJ2-7	14	TRBV7-6	many	TRBD1
TGTGCCAGCAGCGTCCGATGGTCCCCGGATCTTGAGCAGTTCTTC	CASSVRWSPDLEQFF	TRBJ2-1	15	TRBV7-8	many	NA
TGTGCCAGCACCCTTAGCGGGAGGACTCTGAATACGCAGTATTTT	CASTLSGRTLNTQYF	TRBJ2-3	15	TRBV28	NA	TRBD2
TGTGCCAGCAGTTACGAGAGTCCTAGCACAGATACGCAGTATTTT	CASSYESPSTDTQYF	TRBJ2-3	15	TRBV6-5	many	NA
TGCGCCAGCAGCTTGGGACAGAAGAACACTGAAGCTTTCTTT	CASSLGQKNTEAFF	TRBJ1-1	14	TRBV5-1	many	NA
TGTGCCAGCAGCTTAGCGCACAGGGGGGAGAATCAGCCCCAGCATTTT	CASSLAHRGENQPQHF	TRBJ1-5	16	TRBV11-1	many	TRBD1
TGTGCGGCGGGACAGCCAGGTGGGACCCAGTACTTC	CAAGQPGGTQYF	TRBJ2-5	12	TRBV7-7	few	NA
TGCAGTGCTAGAGATCGTTGGCGCCAGAACACCGGGGAGCTGTTTTTT	CSARDRWRQNTGELFF	TRBJ2-2	16	TRBV20-1	many	NA
TGCGCCAGCAGCGTGTCGGACAGCCCTGGAAACACCATATATTTT	CASSVSDSPGNTIYF	TRBJ1-3	15	TRBV5-1	medium-sized	NA
TGTGCCAGCAGCCACCGGTCCGGCAATGGGAATTCACCCCTCCACTTT	CASSHRSGNGNSPLHF	TRBJ1-6	16	TRBV3-1	many	NA
TGCAGTGCTAGAGATACGGGACAGGGGGCTGTTGCTTTCTTT	CSARDTGQGAVAFF	TRBJ1-1	14	TRBV20-1	many	TRBD1
TGCAGTGCTGTAGCGGGAGGAAAAACCTACGAGCAGTACTTC	CSAVAGGKTYEQYF	TRBJ2-7	14	TRBV20-1	few	TRBD2
TGTGCCAGCAGCTTAGCGCCAGGGAGGTACGAGCAGTACTTC	CASSLAPGRYEQYF	TRBJ2-7	14	TRBV7-8	many	NA
TGTGCCAGCAGCTTAGCGTCGGGGACCTCCGCCAGTACCTTC	CASSLASGTSASTF	TRBJ1-2	14	TRBV7-9	many	NA
TGTGCCAGCAGCTGTCTCAGCGGCGGCCAAGAGACCCGGTACTTC	CASSCLSGGQETRYF	TRBJ2-5	15	TRBV4-2	NA	NA
TGTGCCAGCACCCCGGGACGGAGCCTCACTGAAGCTTTCTTT	CASTPGRSLTEAFF	TRBJ1-1	14	TRBV3-1	many	NA
TGTGCCAGCAGCCAAGATTTATTCTCTGGGGCCAACGTCCTGACTTTC	CASSQDLFSGANVLTF	TRBJ2-6	16	TRBV14	many	NA
TGCGCCAGCAGCCCGACTAGACAGGGAATAGGCAATCAGCCCCAGCATTTT	CASSPTRQGIGNQPQHF	TRBJ1-5	17	TRBV4-1	many	TRBD1